This T cell receptor beta chain emerged from a study of OX40 agonist ivuxolimab in advanced cancers. The CDR3 covers 17 residues. V was clipped by 4 bases and J by 2 bases; unmatched bases: 9. Per germline, CDR1 SGHNT and CDR2 YYREEE (reference sequence). The method was immunoSEQ multiplex PCR; TCRdb's version includes in-frame clones alone and lacks a portion of them. The sample yields 71,000 or so clones, 86% seen once. Many counts were recorded for this clone. Its specificity is unknown. Broader study findings: Clonal expansion by week 6 occurred in CD4+ and CD8+ blood T cells (at 0.1 to 3.0 mg/kg).

Autoimmune disease history or systemic immunosuppression barred patients. The receptor was derived from an adult with an advanced solid tumor such as melanoma, head and neck, liver or kidney cancer. The sample was CD4+ or CD8+ T cells sorted from blood, taken in a trial of the OX40 agonist ivuxolimab. The J gene is TRBJ2-3, the V gene TRBV5-4; 11 nucleotides match TRBD2. CDR3 DNA sequence: TGTGCCAGCAGCGCCACGCTAGCGGGAGGATCCACAGATACGCAGTATTTT. The encoded protein is CASSATLAGGSTDTQYF. Combining the CDR3 with reference TRBV5-4 and TRBJ2-3 gives the whole variable domain ETGVTQSPTHLIKTRGQQVTLRCSSQSGHNTVSWYQQALGQGPQFIFQYYREEENGRGNFPPRFSGLQFPNYSSELNVNALELDDSALYLCASSATLAGGSTDTQYFGPGTRLTVL.